This is a list of T cell receptor beta chains from one sample in a study of T cell changes during pregnancy in multiple sclerosis. The protocol was immunoSEQ multiplex PCR, while the TCRdb copy is restricted to in-frame clones and leaves out a portion. The sample lists roughly 100,000 clones, just over 90% occurring once. This specimen was peripheral blood, taken in the second trimester of pregnancy. Every receptor here comes from a female donor in good health, enrolled as a control in a pregnancy study. Both conserved end residues are part of each CDR3. Each record gives: J gene, V gene, D gene, clone size, CDR3 protein, CDR3 DNA. A D gene is named only where the DNA matches it firmly. Some rows have no size entry. The others give once, few or many, or a class for an expanded clone.

>TRBJ2-2|TRBV6-4|NA|NA
CASSEALPGELFF
TGTGCCAGCAGTGAAGCTTTGCCCGGGGAGCTGTTTTTT
>TRBJ2-7|TRBV5-1|NA|NA
CASSLVIRHEQYF
TGCGCCAGCAGCTTGGTGATCAGGCACGAGCAGTACTTC
>TRBJ2-3|TRBV7-6|TRBD2|NA
CASSLEAGHPTDTQYF
TGTGCCAGCAGCTTAGAAGCGGGGCACCCCACAGATACGCAGTATTTT
>TRBJ1-1|TRBV7-9|TRBD1|NA
CASSLAPVGQRNTEAFF
TGTGCCAGCAGCTTAGCGCCTGTGGGACAGAGGAACACTGAAGCTTTCTTT
>TRBJ2-1|TRBV5-1|NA|NA
CASRLEVRRGHDEQFF
TGCGCCAGCAGGCTGGAGGTAAGACGGGGACACGATGAGCAGTTCTTC
>TRBJ1-5|TRBV19|NA|NA
CASANTGNQPQHF
TGTGCCAGTGCTAATACAGGGAATCAGCCCCAGCATTTT
>TRBJ1-3|TRBV6-5|NA|NA
CASSYLDSHSGNTIYF
TGTGCCAGCAGTTACCTGGACAGCCACTCTGGAAACACCATATATTTT
>TRBJ1-4|TRBV7-9|NA|NA
CASSLPGPGGRLFF
TGTGCCAGCAGCTTACCAGGGCCGGGGGGAAGACTGTTTTTT
>TRBJ2-6|TRBV30|TRBD2|NA
CAWSVGGDLVLTF
TGTGCCTGGAGTGTTGGGGGGGATTTGGTCCTGACTTTC
>TRBJ2-1|TRBV28|TRBD2|NA
CASARYVASGASSYNEQFF
TGTGCCAGCGCGCGTTACGTGGCTAGCGGGGCAAGCTCCTACAATGAGCAGTTCTTC
>TRBJ1-1|TRBV9|NA|few
CASSVAWRDTEAFF
TGTGCCAGCAGCGTAGCGTGGCGGGACACTGAAGCTTTCTTT
>TRBJ2-1|TRBV9|NA|once
CASSQTGSYNEQFF
TGTGCCAGCAGCCAAACGGGCTCCTACAATGAGCAGTTCTTC
>TRBJ1-1|TRBV11-3|TRBD1|NA
CASSFQGAGTEAFF
TGTGCCAGCAGCTTCCAGGGGGCAGGGACTGAAGCTTTCTTT
>TRBJ2-1|TRBV7-2|NA|NA
CASSLESSSYNEQFF
TGTGCCAGCAGCTTAGAAAGTAGCTCCTACAATGAGCAGTTCTTC
>TRBJ2-1|TRBV27|NA|NA
CASSLSIWAIYNEQFF
TGTGCCAGCAGTTTATCGATTTGGGCAATATACAATGAGCAGTTCTTC
>TRBJ2-3|TRBV6-4|TRBD1|NA
CASSDSSGGPDTQYF
TGTGCCAGCAGTGACTCGTCAGGGGGCCCAGATACGCAGTATTTT
>TRBJ1-2|TRBV5-6|NA|NA
CASSLRPAEGGLRGYTF
TGTGCCAGCAGCTTGCGCCCCGCGGAGGGGGGGCTACGAGGCTACACCTTC
>TRBJ2-6|TRBV27|TRBD1|NA
CASSFHGTGSPLSGANVLTF
TGTGCCAGCAGTTTCCACGGGACAGGGTCGCCTCTCTCTGGGGCCAACGTCCTGACTTTC
>TRBJ1-5|TRBV5-1|NA|NA
CASSLDRRDQPQHF
TGCGCCAGCAGCTTGGACAGGAGGGATCAGCCCCAGCATTTT
>TRBJ2-3|TRBV6-1|TRBD2|few
CASSERAGGPDTQYF
TGTGCCAGCAGTGAAAGAGCGGGAGGGCCAGATACGCAGTATTTT
>TRBJ2-2|TRBV5-1|NA|NA
CASSLNELNTGELFF
TGCGCCAGCAGCCTAAATGAGCTAAACACCGGGGAGCTGTTTTTT
>TRBJ2-1|TRBV4-3|NA|NA
CASSQDSGIGGNEQFF
TGCGCCAGCAGCCAAGATTCGGGAATTGGCGGGAATGAGCAGTTCTTC
>TRBJ1-1|TRBV6-6|NA|NA
CASREQGMEAFF
TGTGCCAGCAGGGAACAGGGTATGGAAGCTTTCTTT
>TRBJ2-2|TRBV30|NA|NA
CAWSVLGPGELFF
TGTGCCTGGAGTGTACTGGGCCCCGGGGAGCTGTTTTTT
>TRBJ1-3|TRBV14|NA|NA
CASSRTVSSGNTIYF
TGTGCCAGCAGCCGAACAGTCTCCTCTGGAAACACCATATATTTT
>TRBJ1-1|TRBV4-2|NA|NA
CASSQVGLRNTEAFF
TGTGCCAGCAGCCAAGTCGGACTTAGGAACACTGAAGCTTTCTTT
>TRBJ2-6|TRBV7-6|NA|NA
CASSWTRASGANVLTF
TGTGCCAGCAGCTGGACCAGGGCCTCTGGGGCCAACGTCCTGACTTTC
>TRBJ2-7|TRBV9|NA|NA
CASSVGGGTYEQYF
TGTGCCAGCAGCGTAGGAGGCGGGACCTACGAGCAGTACTTC
>TRBJ1-2|TRBV5-1|TRBD1|once
CASSLAQTGLGYTF
TGCGCCAGCAGCTTGGCCCAGACAGGGCTTGGCTACACCTTC
>TRBJ2-3|TRBV7-2|TRBD2|NA
CASSYLGSGEQDTQYF
TGTGCCAGCAGCTACCTCGGGAGCGGGGAACAAGATACGCAGTATTTT
>TRBJ2-3|TRBV5-4|TRBD2|NA
CASSRSNPAGRAKDTQYF
TGTGCCAGCAGTCGAAGCAATCCAGCGGGAAGGGCAAAAGATACGCAGTATTTT
>TRBJ1-1|TRBV18|NA|NA
CASSPLETGGSTEAFF
TGTGCCAGCTCACCCCTCGAGACGGGGGGTTCCACTGAAGCTTTCTTT
>TRBJ2-7|TRBV7-9|NA|once
CASSLGGTYEQYF
TGTGCCAGCAGCTTAGGCGGGACCTACGAGCAGTACTTC
>TRBJ2-5|TRBV27|NA|NA
CATKTGNRETQYF
TGTGCCACCAAAACAGGGAATCGGGAGACCCAGTACTTC
>TRBJ1-1|TRBV28|TRBD1|NA
CASSLPGQGGTEAFF
TGTGCCAGCAGTTTGCCGGGACAGGGAGGTACTGAAGCTTTCTTT
>TRBJ2-2|TRBV2|TRBD2|NA
CATAPLAGGPGTGELFF
TGTGCCACAGCACCCCTAGCGGGGGGGCCAGGGACCGGGGAGCTGTTTTTT
>TRBJ1-1|TRBV5-1|TRBD1|NA
CASSFIDRGATEAFF
TGCGCCAGCAGCTTTATTGACAGGGGTGCCACTGAAGCTTTCTTT
>TRBJ2-6|TRBV5-4|NA|NA
CASSRPPGVVANVLTF
TGTGCCAGCAGCAGACCCCCAGGGGTTGTGGCCAACGTCCTGACTTTC
>TRBJ2-3|TRBV6-5|NA|once
CASRLGVGTDTQYF
TGTGCCAGCAGGTTAGGAGTCGGGACAGATACGCAGTATTTT
>TRBJ1-6|TRBV5-4|NA|NA
CASSLELSDSPLHF
TGTGCCAGCAGCTTGGAACTATCTGATTCACCCCTCCACTTT
>TRBJ2-2|TRBV7-9|NA|NA
CASSNQGYTGELFF
TGTGCCAGCAGTAACCAGGGTTACACCGGGGAGCTGTTTTTT
>TRBJ1-2|TRBV18|TRBD1|NA
CASSPLQRSPGQGYGYTF
TGTGCCAGCTCACCATTACAAAGAAGCCCCGGACAGGGGTATGGCTACACCTTC
>TRBJ2-7|TRBV6-6|TRBD2|NA
CASSSSGGSSYEQYF
TGTGCCAGCAGTTCTAGCGGTGGGAGCTCCTACGAGCAGTACTTC
>TRBJ2-7|TRBV6-5|TRBD1|NA
CASSHGTDDSYEQYF
TGTGCCAGCAGCCACGGGACAGATGATTCCTACGAGCAGTACTTC
>TRBJ2-3|TRBV4-3|TRBD1|once
CASSQTGTGEDTQYF
TGCGCCAGCAGCCAAACCGGGACAGGGGAGGATACGCAGTATTTT
>TRBJ1-1|TRBV4-1|NA|NA
CASSGGNPTEAFF
TGCGCCAGCAGCGGGGGCAATCCAACTGAAGCTTTCTTT
>TRBJ2-1|TRBV9|TRBD2|once
CASSVGSGGAEQFF
TGTGCCAGCAGCGTCGGTAGCGGGGGGGCTGAGCAGTTCTTC